The TCR beta chain under discussion was sequenced for a study of regulatory dendritic cells for organ transplantation (dated 2017 in TCRdb). Notes on the research overall: Monocytes were cultured with vitamin D3 on days 0 and 4 and with IL-10 on day 4 to generate regulatory dendritic cells. On day 6, LPS was added to the DC cultures so that the response of the DCs to a potent maturation-inducing agent could be evaluated. The TCRbeta repertoires of sorted naive and memory CD4+ and CD8+ T cells were sequenced before and after allostimulation with regulatory or mature dendritic cells. The paper's findings and limits, for the study overall: Repertoires were highly diverse in naive CD4+ and CD8+ T cells, less diverse in memory cells, and most oligoclonal in memory CD8+ cells. In both subjects, allostimulation led to expansion of memory CD8+ clones, though the expansion induced by regulatory dendritic cells appeared to be more limited than that induced by mature dendritic cells. Among the resting subsets, memory CD8+ T cells contained the most alloreactive TCR clonotypes. Sequencing was done in only two subjects, and the authors reported considerable heterogeneity between individuals in the alloreactive memory CD8+ T cell pool.

TCRbeta CDR3 regions were amplified by multiplexed two-step PCR using Vbeta-specific forward primers and Jbeta-specific reverse primers. Through the immunoSEQ service, the TCRbeta libraries were run on an Illumina instrument for sequencing. Under the source paper's analysis protocol: V, D and J genes were assigned using IMGT annotation, and counts were corrected for multiplex PCR bias using synthetic CDR3 analogues. In the immunoSEQ Analyzer, repertoire clonality was calculated as one minus normalized Shannon entropy. Clonal expansion was defined by Fisher's exact test with Benjamini-Hochberg false discovery rate control, using two-tailed P<0.01. TCRdb limited this immuneACCESS table to in-frame rearrangements with V and J called. A share of clones is missing; checked studies link under half to unresolved V genes, and the rest is unexplained. The V and J calls and clone size were taken over from that table, and D and trimming were inferred from the DNA. Here the sample has about 21,000 clones; about 85% occur a single time. Clones ranked in the top ten supply under 0.3% of the sample.

Sorted T cell subsets were CFSE-labeled and co-cultured for about five days with allogeneic regulatory or mature dendritic cells at a 1:10 DC:T ratio. Naive T cells were sorted as CD45RA+ and memory T cells as CD45RO+ CD4+ or CD8+ cells by FACS. The T cells used for TCR sequencing were obtained from two healthy control subjects. The Qiagen DNeasy Blood & Tissue Kit was used for extraction of genomic DNA. In this sample, this clone turned up once. Its antigen remains undetermined. The sample holds no much larger clone one base away, and base qualities are not on file. For CDR1 and CDR2, the germline V gene lists MNHEY and SVGAGI. V is cut by 0 bases and J by 7 bases, and the space between the germline ends is 13 bases. Taken from cysteine to phenylalanine, the CDR3 has 14 residues. The kept DNA is CDR3 alone, 42 bases in frame from the first base.

The chain is assembled from TRBV6-5 and TRBJ2-7, with a weak D call of TRBD2 (6 bases match). Sequencing used naive CD4+ T cells from blood cultured with dendritic cells. The cell subset or site label here, explained by the study, means: CD45RA+ naive T cells. This TCR was sampled from a human donor in good health. At the DNA level, the sequence is TGTGCCAGCAGTTACTCGATCGGGGGAAGAGAGCAGTACTTC. Its translation reads: CASSYSIGGREQYF.